Shown below are 11 T cell receptor beta chains from a single sample sequenced in a study of Graves' ophthalmopathy and Graves' hyperthyroidism. TCR beta CDR3 amplification used RNA transcripts. HTBI-primed RT-PCR formed the first round, and a multiplex PCR formed the second. TCRdb re-derived calls from the multiplex PCR reads in MiXCR, one entry per CDR3 protein. This table holds roughly 500,000 distinct CDR3 sequences, roughly 14% found once. The sequenced sample consisted of blood. These receptors all come from a woman in her 30s with Graves' ophthalmopathy.

This clonotype was found many times. The chain is built from TRBV12-5 and TRBJ2-7, with a weak D call TRBD1 (6 bases). The germline V gene has CDR1 LGHNT and CDR2 FRNRAP. V was pared by 2 bases and J by 5 bases, with 19 bases between. The CDR3 extends over 16 amino acids. The CDR3 region has the DNA TGTGCTAGTGGTTTGCCCCCGGACAGTTTAGACGACGAGCAGTACTTC. This sequence encodes CASGLPPDSLDDEQYF.

This clonotype was detected ten times or more. This chain uses TRBV7-2 with TRBJ2-5, with D maybe TRBD2 (6 bases). Trimming shortened V by 5 bases and J by 4 bases, and 17 bases separated the two germline ends. CDR3 length: 15 amino acids. Germline V lookup: CDR1 SGHTA, CDR2 FQGNSA. CDR3 sequence: CASSPVAGWGETQYF. CDR3 bases: TGTGCCAGCAGCCCGGTGGCGGGGTGGGGAGAGACCCAGTACTTC. Full variable domain (missing parts from reference TRBV7-2 and TRBJ2-5): GAGVSQSPSNKVTEKGKDVELRCDPISGHTALYWYRQSLGQGLEFLIYFQGNSAPDKSGLPSDRFSAERTGGSVSTLTIQRTQQEDSAVYLCASSPVAGWGETQYFGPGTRLLVL.

The V call is TRBV6-1, the J call TRBJ2-5; TRBD1 is a possible D gene (5 bases). Between the trimmed V and J ends, which lost 7 bases and 5 bases, there was a span of 14 bases. Germline-derived CDR1 and CDR2 are MNHNS and SASEGT. The CDR3 runs to 13 residues. The CDR3 DNA is TGTGCCAGCAAGGTCCAGGGTTACGAGACCCAGTACTTC. It specifies CASKVQGYETQYF.

This clonotype showed up many times. V and J are TRBV27 and TRBJ1-2, with D possibly TRBD1 on 5 matching bases. There are 13 residues in the CDR3. Germline V gene data show CDR1 as MNHEY and CDR2 as SMNVEV (reference sequence). V was trimmed by 10 bases and J by 0 bases, leaving 12 bases between them. CDR3 protein: CATRDGPNYGYTF. In DNA form, the CDR3 reads TGTGCCACCCGGGACGGACCTAACTATGGCTACACCTTC.

Many counts were recorded for this clonotype. J is TRBJ1-2 and V is TRBV19, with D unclear. CDR1 LNHDA and CDR2 SQIVND come from the germline V gene (reference sequence). With 3 bases removed from V and 3 bases from J, the gap between germline ends came to 11 bases. There are 14 residues in the CDR3. The chain's CDR3 is CASSIAPGYYGYTF. Here the CDR3 DNA reads TGTGCCAGTAGTATCGCCCCGGGGTACTATGGCTACACCTTC.

Many counts were recorded for this clonotype. This chain's CDR3 is CASSLGQGVGTEAFF. The CDR3 nucleotides are TGTGCCAGCAGTTTAGGGCAGGGTGTAGGCACTGAAGCTTTCTTT. The chain employs TRBV12-3 or TRBV12-4 and TRBJ1-1; weak D call: TRBD1 (5 bases). The length of the CDR3 is 15 residues. V shed 1 base and J shed 4 bases, with 13 bases lying between them.

This clonotype came up many times. The CDR3 region is CASTQGVDGPYEQYF. As DNA, the CDR3 is TGTGCCAGCACACAGGGAGTGGACGGCCCCTACGAGCAGTACTTC. The rearrangement joins TRBV6-1 to TRBJ2-7; possibly TRBD1 for D (6 bases). Germline assignment: CDR1 MNHNS and CDR2 SASEGT. CDR3 length: 15 amino acids. The germline V and J ends were trimmed by 7 bases and 2 bases, with 18 bases remaining between them.

This clonotype was recorded many times. The chain recombines TRBV29-1 with TRBJ2-2, with 7 bases lining up with TRBD1. CDR3 length equals 14 residues. Germline loops: CDR1 SQVTM, CDR2 ANQGSEA. Unmatched junction bases numbered 9, after V lost 7 bases and J lost 4 bases. CDR3 residues: CSATGTEATGELFF. DNA of the CDR3: TGCAGCGCCACCGGGACAGAGGCCACCGGGGAGCTGTTTTTT.

Turning to this clonotype: It may be a read error: a sequence one base away is much more abundant. This chain joins TRBV28 and TRBJ2-2; D not certain. The germline CDR1 and CDR2 sequences are MDHEN and SYDVKM. The CDR3 runs 13 residues. CDR3 protein: CSSSFVNTGELFF. CDR3 in DNA: TGTTCCAGCAGTTTTGTGAACACCGGGGAGCTGTTTTTT.

In its sample, this clonotype was seen many times. J is TRBJ1-1 and V is TRBV7-9; D is unresolved. Looked up from germline, CDR1 is SEHNR and CDR2 is FQNEAQ (reference sequence). The CDR3 runs to 13 residues. Trimming left V 5 bases short and J 0 bases short, with 7 bases between. The CDR3 protein is CASSPIMNTEAFF. The DNA of the CDR3 is TGTGCCAGCAGCCCTATCATGAACACTGAAGCTTTCTTT.

This clonotype was counted a few times. This chain joins TRBV30 and TRBJ1-1; D is ambiguous. CDR3 size: 10 residues. V lost 3 bases, J lost 10 bases, and 9 bases lay in between. Germline V gives CDR1 GTSNPN, CDR2 SVGIG (reference sequence). The CDR3 loop reads CAWSPPIAFF. CDR3 DNA sequence: TGTGCCTGGAGCCCCCCGATAGCTTTCTTT.